This T cell receptor (beta chain) was sequenced in a study of CD8 T cells in ankylosing spondylitis. Points from the study as a whole: Matched synovial fluid from ankylosing spondylitis patients was reported to be enriched for disease-linked clones. Some of these motif variants have turned up before, in reports on reactive arthritis synovial fluid and blood. Characteristic, it appeared, of ankylosing spondylitis blood was a TCR beta motif of several highly homologous variants.

In making TCR beta libraries, quantitative 5'-RACE with molecular barcodes was used. TCRdb recomputed calls from the 5' RACE reads with MiXCR, one row per CDR3 protein. The repertoire includes 800,000 to 900,000 distinct CDR3 sequences, about an eighth of them detected once, and under 0.6% sits in the top ten. Germline values: CDR1 SGHTA, CDR2 FQGNSA. The CDR3 has 13 residues. The germline V and J ends were trimmed by 3 bases and 5 bases, with 10 bases remaining between them. This clonotype showed up just a few times. The antigen is undetermined. The receptor was isolated from a male donor with ankylosing spondylitis. The material sequenced was blood, either unsorted or a sorted T cell fraction (not recorded which). This chain links TRBV7-2 with TRBJ1-1; D remains unclear. CDR3 sequence (DNA): TGTGCCAGCAGCTTTTACGGTGGAACTGAAGCTTTCTTT. Encoded protein: CASSFYGGTEAFF.